This T cell receptor (beta chain) stems from a study of PD-1 blockade in classical Hodgkin lymphoma. Study results and limitations: Complete responders showed a baseline diversity that resembled the diversity of newly diagnosed patients. TCR diversity at baseline was reported to be reduced in newly diagnosed patients relative to healthy donors.

Time point: cycle 4 day 1 (C4D1), after five to seven weeks of nivolumab. In every patient, relapse followed autologous stem cell transplantation, while exposure to brentuximab vedotin differed. Patients showed best responses of complete response, partial response or progressive disease. Data came from immunoSEQ multiplex PCR; TCRdb stores just in-frame clones and leaves some out. The data show tens of thousands of clones, approximately 80% seen once. V dropped 5 bases and J dropped 1; count of bases not matched to a gene: 5. The CDR3 consists of 14 residues. Germline V lookup: CDR1 GTSNPN, CDR2 SVGIG (reference sequence). A word on this clone: What it binds is unknown.

The clonotype comes from a human donor with classical Hodgkin lymphoma. The rearrangement uses TRBV30 and TRBJ2-7, with 10 positions matching TRBD1. Sequenced material: peripheral blood mononuclear cells (PBMCs), taken before the fourth cycle of nivolumab. The CDR3 coding sequence is TGTGCCTGGCAGGGACAGGGGATATCCTACGAGCAGTACTTC. It yields the protein CAWQGQGISYEQYF.